This TCR beta chain is drawn from a study of blood T cell repertoires in COVID-19. Study context: Italy, Spain and the United States were the sources of the convalescent and acute COVID-19 samples. PBMCs, B-cell-depleted T cells, or T cells provided the cDNA or gDNA that made up the material.

Original methodology: Amplification from reference gene primers served as the basis for estimated nucleated cell counts. Sequenced by immunoSEQ multiplex PCR; TCRdb stores in-frame clones only, minus some. V and J calls and clone size are as listed in that table; D and trimming were resolved from the DNA. The sample lists roughly 230,000 clones, roughly 80% occurring once. The CDR3 is made up of 17 amino acids. Germline assignment: CDR1 PRHDT and CDR2 FYEKMQ (reference sequence). V was pared by 3 bases and J by 4 bases, with 9 bases of the junction left unmatched. The source material was peripheral blood. The chain joins TRBV13 to TRBJ2-1, with 10 bases matching TRBD2. The clonotype was recovered from a woman of 80 years or more with acute or convalescent COVID-19. The chain's CDR3 is CASSFRAAGGPYNEQFF. For the CDR3, the DNA is TGTGCCAGCAGCTTTCGGGCAGCGGGGGGGCCGTACAATGAGCAGTTCTTC.